This TCR beta chain was captured in a study of blood T cell repertoires in COVID-19. Study-level background: COVID-19 samples, acute and convalescent, were from the United States, Italy and Spain. Sources were T cells, B-cell-depleted T cells, or PBMCs; the material itself was cDNA or gDNA.

Per the original methods: It was from reference gene primer amplification that nucleated cell counts were estimated. The protocol was immunoSEQ multiplex PCR, while the TCRdb copy is restricted to in-frame clones and leaves out a portion. D and trimming were read from the DNA, whereas the V and J calls and clone size are those reported in that table. Seen here are about 150,000 clones, about four fifths observed once, and the top ten hold roughly 8%. The ends were cut back, 3 bases at V and 11 bases at J, with 13 bases in the middle. Germline-derived CDR1 and CDR2 are SGHRS and YFSETQ. The CDR3 totals 12 residues.

The sequence derives from a human donor with acute or convalescent COVID-19. The donor label of this sample is uncertain. The chain uses TRBV5-1 and TRBJ2-3; possible D gene TRBD1, 6 bases. The source material was peripheral blood. The CDR3 is CASSSTGFGQYF. In DNA form, the CDR3 reads TGCGCCAGCAGCTCAACAGGGTTTGGGCAGTATTTT.